These 3 T cell receptor beta chains originate from one sample sequenced in a study of beta chain features in type 1 diabetes. Reverse transcription of all isolated RNA meant that expressed TCRB transcripts were sequenced. TCRdb's table, derived via immunoSEQ multiplex PCR, lists solely in-frame clones and lacks some. The repertoire consists of about 160,000 clones, with around 63% occurring once and the leading ten covering roughly 0.089%. No antigens are known for them. Study-level results: For Type 1 diabetes patients, all four CD4+ subsets carried TCRB CDR3s that were moderately but significantly shorter.

Material for sequencing was naive CD4+ T cells from blood. The receptors originated from a man aged 25-45 years with type 1 diabetes.

This chain uses TRBV7-2 with TRBJ2-3, with D possibly TRBD2 on 6 matching bases. This CDR3 is built from 13 residues. Per the germline V gene, CDR1 is SGHTA and CDR2 is FQGNSA. With 3 bases removed from V and 5 bases from J, the gap between germline ends came to 9 bases. For the CDR3, the DNA is TGTGCCAGCAGCTTTGGGGGGATAGATACGCAGTATTTT. Its protein product is CASSFGGIDTQYF.

The chain recombines TRBV30 with TRBJ1-2; D uncertain. V lost 4 bases, J lost 3 bases, and 9 bases lay in between. The CDR3 extends over 12 amino acids. Germline CDR1 GTSNPN, CDR2 SVGIG (reference sequence). CDR3 nucleotide sequence: TGTGCCTGGACCGGAGGGTACTATGGCTACACCTTC. Residues: CAWTGGYYGYTF.

This chain uses TRBV6-6 with TRBJ2-1; 7 positions match TRBD1. Per germline, CDR1 MNHNY and CDR2 SVGAGI (reference sequence). CDR3 size: 14 residues. V lost 10 bases, J lost 7 bases, and 13 bases stayed unmatched. The CDR3 bases are TGTGCCATCAGGGCCGGGACAGTGACAAATGAGCAGTTCTTC. Amino acids: CAIRAGTVTNEQFF.